The 27 T cell receptor beta chains below all came from one sample that was sequenced in a study of cytomegalovirus exposure and HLA in healthy donors. The PCR contained 60 Vbeta and 13 Jbeta primers. Here immunoSEQ multiplex PCR was the method, and the copy in TCRdb shows in-frame clones only, minus some. The repertoire consists of about 140,000 clones, with approximately 8.9% occurring once and the leading ten covering more than 6.5%. Sequencing was done on a sample of PBMCs. The receptors shown here come from a woman aged 40 to 50 in good health and CMV-seropositive.

This rearrangement joins TRBV11-1 to TRBJ1-4, with TRBD1 as a possible D gene (5 bases). The CDR3 contains 15 residues. Trimming stripped 1 base from V and 6 bases from J, with 12 bases between. Germline CDR1 SGHAT, CDR2 FQDESV (reference sequence). In DNA, the CDR3 is TGTGCCAGCAGCTTAGGACAGCCTGGGGATGAAAAACTGTTTTTT. This gives the protein CASSLGQPGDEKLFF.

In this sample, this clone turned up a few times. The chain combines TRBV4-1 with TRBJ1-4, with D possibly TRBD1 on 5 matching bases. The CDR3 has 13 amino acids. Trimming took off 7 bases at V and 5 bases at J, with 11 bases between the two ends. Germline CDR1 reads MGHRA; CDR2 reads YSYEKL. CDR3 DNA sequence: TGCGCCAGCACTGCAGGGCCGAATGAAAAACTGTTTTTT. This translates into CASTAGPNEKLFF.

The rearrangement links TRBV7-3 to TRBJ2-3, with 12 bases that match TRBD2. The germline CDR1 and CDR2 sequences are SGHTA and FQGTGA. Losses at the gene ends were 4 bases for V and 4 bases for J; bases not matched to a gene: 0. This CDR3 has 14 amino acids. The CDR3 DNA sequence: TGTGCCAGCAGCTCTAGCGGGGGGGCAGATACGCAGTATTTT. Its translation: CASSSSGGADTQYF.

The chain carries TRBV20-1 and TRBJ1-1; D call uncertain. This CDR3 is 11 amino acids long. Per the germline V gene, CDR1 is DFQATT and CDR2 is SNEGSKA (reference sequence). The CDR3 sequence: CSAVGLIGAFF. The CDR3 nucleotides are TGCAGCGCGGTCGGACTTATTGGGGCTTTCTTT.

This clone was detected a few times. CDR3 bases: TGTGCCAGCCTCGGGGGGTCAAAGGGTGGAAACACCATATATTTT. This gives the protein CASLGGSKGGNTIYF. The rearrangement joins TRBV6-1 to TRBJ1-3; weak D call: TRBD1 (5 bases). Germline assignment: CDR1 MNHNS and CDR2 SASEGT. Trimming took 8 bases from V and 3 from J, leaving 17 bases between them. The length of the CDR3 is 15 residues.

The rearrangement links TRBV11-2 to TRBJ2-2; D remains ambiguous. This CDR3 has 10 residues. CDR1 is SGHAT and CDR2 is FQNNGV in the germline V gene. V dropped 8 bases and J dropped 7 bases, with 5 bases sitting between them. CDR3 in DNA: TGTGCCAGCTCAAACGGGGAGCTGTTTTTT. It translates to CASSNGELFF.

This clone has more than one count but fewer than ten. The chain has TRBV6-6 and TRBJ2-3; 8 nucleotides match TRBD2. The ends lost 7 bases at V and 6 bases at J; junction bases unmatched: 9. CDR1 MNHNY and CDR2 SVGAGI come from the germline V gene (reference sequence). This CDR3 spans 14 amino acids. The CDR3 loop is CASTPGGARDTQYF. CDR3 coding DNA: TGTGCCAGCACCCCCGGGGGGGCGAGGGATACGCAGTATTTT.

This clone was observed once. The V call is TRBV5-8, the J call TRBJ1-4; 7 nucleotides match TRBD1. This CDR3 contains 13 residues. Germline-derived CDR1 and CDR2 are SGHTS and YDEGEE. V lost 6 bases, J lost 8 bases, and 7 bases stayed unmatched. The CDR3, as DNA: TGTGCCAGCACCAGGGGGTTTGACGAAAAACTGTTTTTT. This sequence encodes CASTRGFDEKLFF. Drawing the rest from reference TRBV5-8 and TRBJ1-4, the complete variable domain is EAGVTQSPTHLIKTRGQQATLRCSPISGHTSVYWYQQALGLGLQFLLWYDEGEERNRGNFPPRFSGRQFPNYSSELNVNALELEDSALYLCASTRGFDEKLFFGSGTQLSVL.

This clone was seen more than once but under ten times. The rearrangement uses TRBV6-6 and TRBJ2-7; the match to TRBD2 covers 8 bases. Per germline, CDR1 MNHNY and CDR2 SVGAGI (reference sequence). The CDR3 contains 13 residues. J gave up 4 bases and V 8 bases, and 7 bases lay outside the gene matches. CDR3 loop: CASRPGLGYEQYF. The DNA of the CDR3 is TGTGCCAGCCGGCCGGGACTAGGGTACGAGCAGTACTTC.

This chain uses TRBV19 with TRBJ1-2; TRBD1 aligns across 8 bases. The CDR3 totals 15 residues. CDR1 is LNHDA, CDR2 SQIVND, per germline (reference sequence). After removal of 1 base from V and 5 bases from J, the junction contained 6 bases not matched to a gene. This chain's CDR3 is CASSIARTGSYGYTF. CDR3 sequence (DNA): TGTGCCAGTAGTATAGCCCGGACAGGGTCATATGGCTACACCTTC.

The DNA for the CDR3 is TGCGCCAGCAGTCGCCGGGACAGCCCCTATGGCTACACCTTC. Translated: CASSRRDSPYGYTF. This chain joins TRBV23-1 and TRBJ1-2, with 7 bases lining up with TRBD1. TRBV23-1 is an ORF, with its function uncertain. V shed 4 bases, J shed 4 bases, and the junction held 6 bases outside the gene matches. The CDR3 runs to 14 residues.

The rearrangement joins TRBV7-8 to TRBJ1-6, with a weak D call TRBD1 (6 bases). Trimming cost V 5 bases and J 7 bases, with 18 bases left between them. The length of the CDR3 is 16 residues. Germline CDR1 is SGHVS and CDR2 is FQNEAQ. CDR3 loop: CASSQVTRQGNSPLHF. In nucleotides, the CDR3 is TGTGCCAGCAGCCAAGTGACGCGGCAGGGGAATTCACCCCTCCACTTT.

This clone was counted a few times. The rearrangement links TRBV10-2 to TRBJ1-1; no firm D call. The CDR3 length is 14 residues. The V gene lost 1 base and the J gene lost 0 bases, with 6 bases spanning the gap. Germline V gene sequence: CDR1 WSHSY, CDR2 SAAADI. The CDR3 DNA follows: TGCGCCAGCAGTGAGTGGCTGATGAACACTGAAGCTTTCTTT. It is translated as CASSEWLMNTEAFF.

This clone was recorded a few times. This chain links TRBV10-2 with TRBJ1-6, with a weak D call TRBD1 (5 bases). CDR1 and CDR2 (germline): WSHSY, SAAADI. This CDR3 has 15 amino acids. The V and J ends lost 4 bases and 6 bases respectively, with 13 bases between them. DNA of the CDR3: TGCGCCAGCAGTGGTTTTAGGGGTGGTAATTCACCCCTCCACTTT. Protein product: CASSGFRGGNSPLHF.

Details on this clone: This is likely an artifact of a read error, given a far larger clone one base away. The DNA is left out, because the CDR3 cannot be placed on it with certainty; the CDR3 is given as TCRdb lists it. This specimen includes other DNA sequences encoding the same CDR3. V usage is TRBV7-9 and J usage is TRBJ2-7; the DNA was not compared with TRBD2, the D call given in the table. From germline, CDR1 is SEHNR and CDR2 FQNEAQ (reference sequence). Inclusive of both ends, the CDR3 amounts to 13 amino acids. The CDR3 region is CASSSSSRYEQYF.

In its sample, this clone was seen a few times. The genes are TRBV19 and TRBJ2-3, with D possibly being TRBD2 (6 bases). Germline V lookup: CDR1 LNHDA, CDR2 SQIVND (reference sequence). V lost 8 bases, J lost 2 bases, and 17 bases lay in between. The CDR3 runs to 15 residues. The CDR3 is CASQGTPPNTDTQYF. The CDR3 bases are TGTGCCAGTCAAGGGACTCCTCCTAACACAGATACGCAGTATTTT.

DNA of the CDR3: TGTGCCAGCAGCCAAGGGACAGGGACGTTGGAGACCCAGTACTTC. Translation: CASSQGTGTLETQYF. V and J are TRBV14 and TRBJ2-5, with 8 bases matching TRBD1. The CDR3 runs to 15 residues. Per germline, CDR1 SGHDN and CDR2 FVKESK. The trim removed 1 base at V and 5 bases at J, leaving 6 bases unmatched.

This clone was recorded a few times. The chain carries TRBV7-8 and TRBJ2-7, with D perhaps TRBD1 (5 bases). V was trimmed by 3 bases and J by 7 bases, leaving 22 bases between them. Germline V gene data show CDR1 as SGHVS and CDR2 as FQNEAQ. This CDR3 is built from 16 residues. The DNA for the CDR3 is TGTGCCAGCAGCTTCCTCAACGCAGGGTTAAGGGGTGAGCAGTACTTC. This sequence encodes CASSFLNAGLRGEQYF. The entire variable domain, with the rest obtained from reference TRBV7-8 and TRBJ2-7, is as follows: GAGVSQSPRYKVAKRGQDVALRCDPISGHVSLFWYQQALGQGPEFLTYFQNEAQLDKSGLPSDRFFAERPEGSVSTLKIQRTQQEDSAVYLCASSFLNAGLRGEQYFGPGTRLTVT.

There are a few counts of this clone. J is TRBJ1-2 and V is TRBV5-6; 8 bases are shared with TRBD1. This CDR3 has 16 amino acids. Per germline, CDR1 SGHDT and CDR2 YYEEEE. V was clipped by 0 bases and J by 4 bases; unmatched bases: 8. CDR3 DNA sequence: TGTGCCAGCAGCTTGGACGGCAGGGGGCAGACCTATGGCTACACCTTC. This codes for CASSLDGRGQTYGYTF.

The table lists this clone with a few counts. The CDR3 bases are TGTGCCAGCAGACAGGGGGCTGGGGCCAACGTCCTGACTTTC. Encoded protein: CASRQGAGANVLTF. J is TRBJ2-6 and V is TRBV9, with 8 nucleotides matching TRBD1. V lost 5 bases to trimming and J lost 2 bases; unmatched junction nucleotides: 0. The germline V gene has CDR1 SGDLS and CDR2 YYNGEE. CDR3 length: 14 amino acids.

This chain links TRBV5-8 with TRBJ1-6; D possibly corresponds to TRBD1 (5 bases). V lost 0 bases to trimming and J lost 10 bases, with 11 bases between them. Germline V gene data show CDR1 as SGHTS and CDR2 as YDEGEE. The CDR3 runs to 14 residues. CDR3 DNA: TGTGCCAGCAGCTTGGTGGTCAGGGAATCACCCCTCCACTTT. Its translation is CASSLVVRESPLHF. The full variable domain, rest sourced from reference TRBV5-8 and TRBJ1-6, is EAGVTQSPTHLIKTRGQQATLRCSPISGHTSVYWYQQALGLGLQFLLWYDEGEERNRGNFPPRFSGRQFPNYSSELNVNALELEDSALYLCASSLVVRESPLHFGNGTRLTVT.

The chain employs TRBV18 and TRBJ1-5; 10 nucleotides agree with TRBD1. The CDR3 runs 16 residues. The ends lost 2 bases at V and 14 bases at J; junction bases unmatched: 15. CDR1 KGHSH and CDR2 LQKENI come from the germline V gene. The CDR3 loop is CASSPALPGQGTVKHF. The DNA of the CDR3 is TGTGCCAGCTCACCAGCTCTCCCGGGACAGGGGACCGTCAAGCATTTT.

This sequence joins TRBV29-1 and TRBJ2-4, with TRBD1 matching over 7 bases. The CDR3 has 11 residues. From germline, CDR1 is SQVTM and CDR2 ANQGSEA. V gave up 6 bases and J gave up 6 bases; unmatched junction bases: 2. CDR3: CSVRQGNIQYF. CDR3 nucleotides: TGCAGCGTGCGACAGGGAAACATTCAGTACTTC. The entire variable domain, with the rest obtained from reference TRBV29-1 and TRBJ2-4, is as follows: SAVISQKPSRDICQRGTSLTIQCQVDSQVTMMFWYRQQPGQSLTLIATANQGSEATYESGFVIDKFPISRPNLTFSTLTVSNMSPEDSSIYLCSVRQGNIQYFGAGTRLSVL.

This clone has only a few counts. The chain has TRBV6-1 and TRBJ1-1; D is possibly TRBD1 (6 bases). The length of the CDR3 is 11 residues. In germline, CDR1 is MNHNS, CDR2 SASEGT. Trimming cost V 7 bases and J 11 bases, with 14 bases left between them. This CDR3 reads CASTGAGEAFF. DNA for the CDR3: TGTGCCAGCACCGGGGCAGGGGAGGCTTTCTTT.

V and J are TRBV11-3 and TRBJ2-3, with D perhaps TRBD2 (6 bases). Germline V gene data show CDR1 as SGHNT and CDR2 as YENEEA. Trimming removed 4 bases at V and 2 bases at J, with 10 bases between. The CDR3 length is 14 residues. CDR3 protein: CASSWGRSTDTQYF. The DNA for the CDR3 is TGTGCCAGCAGCTGGGGGAGGTCCACAGATACGCAGTATTTT.

This clone has more than one count but fewer than ten. The chain is built from TRBV7-2 and TRBJ2-5; TRBD1 aligns across 8 bases. V dropped 1 base and J dropped 6; count of bases not matched to a gene: 4. The CDR3 runs 14 residues. From germline, CDR1 is SGHTA and CDR2 FQGNSA. Here the CDR3 reads CASSLDRGTKTQYF. CDR3 nucleotides: TGTGCCAGCAGCTTAGACAGGGGGACGAAGACCCAGTACTTC.

This clone was observed a handful of times. The CDR3 DNA reads as TGTGCCAGCTCCCCCGGGACAGTCACCATCTATGGCTACACCTTC. Translated, it gives CASSPGTVTIYGYTF. The chain links TRBV18 to TRBJ1-2, with TRBD1 identical over 7 bases. V dropped 6 bases and J dropped 4; count of bases not matched to a gene: 11. Germline V gene sequence: CDR1 KGHSH, CDR2 LQKENI. The CDR3 sequence is 15 residues long.